The entry that follows covers one T cell receptor beta chain sequence. Sequenced by immunoSEQ multiplex PCR; TCRdb stores in-frame clones only, minus some. The sample table sets out under 35,000 clones. These data come from a study of T cells in women clearing cervical HPV infection. The wider study: Cases' blood sampling followed lesion detection by median around 23 weeks (90 to 200).

The TCR comes from a woman aged 18-70 years with a cervical HPV16 infection that either progressed to CIN3+ or cleared (not recorded which). The sample comprised blood buffy coat.

CDR3 sequence: CASSLAAGVNNEQFF. Partial CDR3 DNA: TGTGCCAGCAGCTTAGCAGCGGGGGTTAACAATGAG. V is TRBV7-2 and J is TRBJ2-1; the match to TRBD2 covers 8 bases. The read is 3 residues too short to cover the CDR3 end, so that end is filled in from the germline J gene. Losses at the gene ends were 0 bases for V and 5 bases for J; bases not matched to a gene: 3. The CDR3 totals 15 residues. Germline CDR1 SGHTA, CDR2 FQGNSA. The full variable domain, its missing parts supplied by reference TRBV7-2 and TRBJ2-1, is GAGVSQSPSNKVTEKGKDVELRCDPISGHTALYWYRQSLGQGLEFLIYFQGNSAPDKSGLPSDRFSAERTGGSVSTLTIQRTQQEDSAVYLCASSLAAGVNNEQFFGPGTRLTVL.